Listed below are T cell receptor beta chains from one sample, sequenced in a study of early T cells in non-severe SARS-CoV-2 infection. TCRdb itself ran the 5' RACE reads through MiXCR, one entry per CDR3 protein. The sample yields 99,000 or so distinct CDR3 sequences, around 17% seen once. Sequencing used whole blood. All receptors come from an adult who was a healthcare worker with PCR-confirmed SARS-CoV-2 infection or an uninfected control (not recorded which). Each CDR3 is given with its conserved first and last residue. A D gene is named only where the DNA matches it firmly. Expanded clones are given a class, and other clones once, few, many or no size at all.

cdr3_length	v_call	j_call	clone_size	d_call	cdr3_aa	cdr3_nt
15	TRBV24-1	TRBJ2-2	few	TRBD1	CATSPQGATAGELFF	TGTGCCACCAGTCCTCAGGGGGCGACGGCCGGGGAGCTGTTTTTT
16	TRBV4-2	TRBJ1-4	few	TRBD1	CASSQGATGEGEKLFF	TGTGCCAGCAGCCAAGGCGCGACAGGGGAAGGTGAAAAACTGTTTTTT
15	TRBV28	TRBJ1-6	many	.	CASTAARGNNSPLHF	TGTGCCAGCACTGCCGCTAGGGGGAATAATTCACCCCTCCACTTT
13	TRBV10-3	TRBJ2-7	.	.	CAITWDIRYEQYF	TGTGCCATCACTTGGGACATCCGATACGAGCAGTACTTC
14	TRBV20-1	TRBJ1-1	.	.	CSASSFRGNTEAFF	TGCAGTGCTAGTTCTTTTAGGGGGAACACTGAAGCTTTCTTT
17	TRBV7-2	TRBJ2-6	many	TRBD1	CASRSGTGVSGANVLTF	TGTGCCAGCAGGTCCGGGACAGGGGTCTCTGGGGCCAACGTCCTGACTTTC
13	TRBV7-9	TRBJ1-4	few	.	CASSNQGTEKLFF	TGTGCCAGCAGCAACCAGGGGACTGAAAAACTGTTTTTT
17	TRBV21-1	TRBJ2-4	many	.	CASSISPGHIAKNIQYF	TGTGCCAGCAGCATATCCCCGGGACACATAGCCAAAAACATTCAGTACTTC
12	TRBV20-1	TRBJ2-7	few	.	CSARPDSYEQYF	TGCAGTGCTAGACCCGACAGCTACGAGCAGTACTTC
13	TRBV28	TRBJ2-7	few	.	CASRTGRTYEQYF	TGTGCCAGCAGGACAGGAAGAACCTACGAGCAGTACTTC
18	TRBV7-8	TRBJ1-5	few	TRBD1	CASSLGPGTGAFAQPQHF	TGTGCCAGCAGCTTAGGGCCCGGGACAGGGGCGTTCGCTCAGCCCCAGCATTTT
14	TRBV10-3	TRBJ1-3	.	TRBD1	CATGQGSAGNTIYF	TGTGCCACCGGACAGGGCTCGGCTGGAAACACCATATATTTT
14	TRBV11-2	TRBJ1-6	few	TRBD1	CASSLGQGNSPLHF	TGTGCCAGCAGCTTAGGACAGGGAAATTCACCCCTCCACTTT
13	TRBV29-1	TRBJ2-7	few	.	CSVEGGEIYEQYF	TGCAGCGTTGAGGGAGGTGAGATCTACGAGCAGTACTTC
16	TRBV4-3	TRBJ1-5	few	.	CASSQDRAPSNQPQHF	TGCGCCAGCAGCCAAGATCGGGCCCCTAGCAATCAGCCCCAGCATTTT
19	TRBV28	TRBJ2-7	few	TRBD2	CASSSPSGSHGMGTYEQYF	TGTGCCAGCAGTTCCCCTAGCGGGAGCCATGGGATGGGAACCTACGAGCAGTACTTC
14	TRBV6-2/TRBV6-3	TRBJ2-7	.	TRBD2	CASTASGGDYEQYF	TGTGCCAGCACCGCTAGCGGGGGGGACTACGAGCAGTACTTC
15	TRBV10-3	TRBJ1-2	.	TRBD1	CAIQGQTSGLYGYTF	TGTGCGATCCAGGGACAGACTTCGGGACTCTATGGCTACACCTTC
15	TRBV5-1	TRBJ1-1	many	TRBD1	CASSSDRWLNTEAFF	TGCGCCAGCAGCTCGGACAGGTGGCTGAACACTGAAGCTTTCTTT
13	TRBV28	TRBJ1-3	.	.	CASSTRDQNTIYF	TGTGCCAGCAGTACCCGGGACCAAAACACCATATATTTT
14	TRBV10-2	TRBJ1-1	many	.	CASSEFGALGEAFF	TGCGCCAGCAGTGAATTCGGGGCGCTGGGGGAAGCTTTCTTT
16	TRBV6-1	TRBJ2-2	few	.	CASSEGGVGGTGELFF	TGTGCCAGCAGTGAAGGAGGGGTCGGTGGCACCGGGGAGCTGTTTTTT
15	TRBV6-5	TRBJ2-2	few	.	CASSYSGPGTGELFF	TGTGCCAGCAGTTACTCAGGGCCTGGGACCGGGGAGCTGTTTTTT
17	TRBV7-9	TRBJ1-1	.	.	CASSLGLMGRANTEAFF	TGTGCCAGCAGCTTAGGTTTAATGGGCAGGGCAAACACTGAAGCTTTCTTT
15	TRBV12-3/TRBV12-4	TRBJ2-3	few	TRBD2	CASSFPREGGDTQYF	TGTGCCAGCAGTTTCCCGCGGGAGGGTGGGGATACGCAGTATTTT
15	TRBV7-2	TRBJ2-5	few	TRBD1	CASSSGQGRQETQYF	TGTGCCAGCAGCTCGGGACAGGGGAGACAAGAGACCCAGTACTTC
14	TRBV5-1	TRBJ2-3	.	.	CASSVRTSTDTQYF	TGCGCCAGCAGCGTCAGAACTAGCACAGATACGCAGTATTTT
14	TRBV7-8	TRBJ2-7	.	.	CASSLRGREYEQYF	TGTGCCAGCAGCTTACGGGGAAGGGAATACGAGCAGTACTTC
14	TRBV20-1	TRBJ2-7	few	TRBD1	CSATTPGQTYEQYF	TGCAGTGCTACAACTCCGGGACAGACCTACGAGCAGTACTTC
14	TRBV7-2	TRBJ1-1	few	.	CASSLATRAPEAFF	TGTGCCAGCAGCTTAGCAACCAGGGCCCCTGAAGCTTTCTTT
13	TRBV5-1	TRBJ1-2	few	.	CASSLWEGNGYTF	TGCGCCAGCAGCTTGTGGGAGGGAAATGGCTACACCTTC
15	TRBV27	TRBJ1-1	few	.	CASIGAPGSNTEVFF	TGTGCCAGCATTGGTGCGCCTGGCAGCAACACTGAAGTTTTCTTT
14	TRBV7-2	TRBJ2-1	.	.	CASSLVETGIEQFF	TGTGCCAGCAGCTTAGTCGAAACGGGGATTGAGCAGTTCTTC
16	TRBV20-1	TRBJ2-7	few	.	CSARGVVRNSSYEQYF	TGCAGTGCTAGGGGGGTGGTCAGGAATTCCTCCTACGAGCAGTACTTC
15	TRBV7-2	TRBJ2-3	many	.	CASSLDGRYTDTQYF	TGTGCCAGCAGCTTAGATGGCCGGTACACAGATACGCAGTATTTT